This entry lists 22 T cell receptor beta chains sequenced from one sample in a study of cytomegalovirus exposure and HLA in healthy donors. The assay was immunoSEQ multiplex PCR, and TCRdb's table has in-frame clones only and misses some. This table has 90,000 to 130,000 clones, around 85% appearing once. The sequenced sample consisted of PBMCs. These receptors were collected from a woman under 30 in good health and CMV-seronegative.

The CDR3 DNA reads as TGTGCCAGTAGTATTGGCGGCCGCCTAACCCAGCATTTT. This encodes CASSIGGRLTQHF. The chain is built from TRBV19 and TRBJ1-5; no firm D call. CDR3 length: 13 amino acids. V was cut by 3 bases and J by 11 bases, with 14 bases left in between. Looked up from germline, CDR1 is LNHDA and CDR2 is SQIVND (reference sequence).

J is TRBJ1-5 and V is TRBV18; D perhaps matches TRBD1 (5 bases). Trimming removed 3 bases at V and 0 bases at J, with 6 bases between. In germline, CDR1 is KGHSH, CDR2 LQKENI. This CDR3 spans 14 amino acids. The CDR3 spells CASSPTDSNQPQHF. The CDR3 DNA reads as TGTGCCAGCTCACCGACAGATAGCAATCAGCCCCAGCATTTT. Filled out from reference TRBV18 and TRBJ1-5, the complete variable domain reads NAGVMQNPRHLVRRRGQEARLRCSPMKGHSHVYWYRQLPEEGLKFMVYLQKENIIDESGMPKERFSAEFPKEGPSILRIQQVVRGDSAAYFCASSPTDSNQPQHFGDGTRLSIL.

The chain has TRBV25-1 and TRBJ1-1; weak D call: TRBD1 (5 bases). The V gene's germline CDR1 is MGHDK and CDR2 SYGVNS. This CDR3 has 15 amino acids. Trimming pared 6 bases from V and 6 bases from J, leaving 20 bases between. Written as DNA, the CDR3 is TGTGCCAGCAGCACAGGTAGTGTGGGTGTGGCTGAAGCTTTCTTT. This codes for CASSTGSVGVAEAFF. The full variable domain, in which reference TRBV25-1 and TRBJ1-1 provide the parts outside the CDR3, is EADIYQTPRYLVIGTGKKITLECSQTMGHDKMYWYQQDPGMELHLIHYSYGVNSTEKGDLSSESTVSRIRTEHFPLTLESARPSHTSQYLCASSTGSVGVAEAFFGQGTRLTVV.

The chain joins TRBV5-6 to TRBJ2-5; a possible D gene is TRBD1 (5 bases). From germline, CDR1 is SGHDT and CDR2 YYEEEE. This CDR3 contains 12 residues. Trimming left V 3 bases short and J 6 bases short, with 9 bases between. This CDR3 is CASSSNRKTQYF. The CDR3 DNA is TGTGCCAGCAGCTCGAACAGGAAGACCCAGTACTTC.

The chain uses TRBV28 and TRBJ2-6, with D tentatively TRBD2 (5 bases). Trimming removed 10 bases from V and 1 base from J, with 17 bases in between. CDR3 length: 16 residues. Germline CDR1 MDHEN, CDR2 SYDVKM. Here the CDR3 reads CATSNGRTSGANVLTF. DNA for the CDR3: TGTGCCACCAGCAACGGGCGGACTTCTGGGGCCAACGTCCTGACTTTC.

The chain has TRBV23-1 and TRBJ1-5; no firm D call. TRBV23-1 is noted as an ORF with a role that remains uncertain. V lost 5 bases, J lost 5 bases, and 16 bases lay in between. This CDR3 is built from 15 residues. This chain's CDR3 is CASSINRQEDQPQHF. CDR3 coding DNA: TGCGCCAGCAGTATCAATCGCCAGGAGGATCAGCCCCAGCATTTT.

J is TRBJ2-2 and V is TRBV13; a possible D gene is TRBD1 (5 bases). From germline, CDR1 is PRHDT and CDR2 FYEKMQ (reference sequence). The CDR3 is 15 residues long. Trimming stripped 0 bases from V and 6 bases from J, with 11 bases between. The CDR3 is CASSLGDIEAGELFF. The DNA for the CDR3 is TGTGCCAGCAGCTTAGGGGACATTGAAGCCGGGGAGCTGTTTTTT.

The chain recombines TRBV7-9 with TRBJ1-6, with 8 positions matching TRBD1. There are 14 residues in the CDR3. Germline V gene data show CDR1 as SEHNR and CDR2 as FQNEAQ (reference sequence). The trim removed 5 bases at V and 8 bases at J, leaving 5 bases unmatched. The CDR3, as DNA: TGTGCCAGCAGCCTGACAGGGGACTATTCACCCCTCCACTTT. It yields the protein CASSLTGDYSPLHF. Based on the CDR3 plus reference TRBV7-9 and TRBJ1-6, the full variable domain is DTGVSQNPRHKITKRGQNVTFRCDPISEHNRLYWYRQTLGQGPEFLTYFQNEAQLEKSRLLSDRFSAERPKGSFSTLEIQRTEQGDSAMYLCASSLTGDYSPLHFGNGTRLTVT.

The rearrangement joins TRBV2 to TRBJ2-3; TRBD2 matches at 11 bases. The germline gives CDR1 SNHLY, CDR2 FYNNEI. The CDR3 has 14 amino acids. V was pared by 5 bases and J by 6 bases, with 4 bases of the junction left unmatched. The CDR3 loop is CASSIAGGPDTQYF. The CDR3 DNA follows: TGTGCCAGCAGTATAGCGGGGGGGCCCGATACGCAGTATTTT.

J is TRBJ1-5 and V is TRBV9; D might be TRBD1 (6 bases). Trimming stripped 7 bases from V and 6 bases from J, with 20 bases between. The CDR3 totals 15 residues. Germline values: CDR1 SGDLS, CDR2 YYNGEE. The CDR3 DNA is TGTGCCAGCTCCGAAGGGACGGGAGGGGGTCAGCCCCAGCATTTT. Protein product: CASSEGTGGGQPQHF.

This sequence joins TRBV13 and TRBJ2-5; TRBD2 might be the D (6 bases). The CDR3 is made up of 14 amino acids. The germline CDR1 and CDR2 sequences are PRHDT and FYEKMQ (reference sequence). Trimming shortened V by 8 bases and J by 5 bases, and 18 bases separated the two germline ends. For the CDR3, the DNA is TGTGCCAGCGCCCTCCGGGGGTATCGGGAGACCCAGTACTTC. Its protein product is CASALRGYRETQYF.

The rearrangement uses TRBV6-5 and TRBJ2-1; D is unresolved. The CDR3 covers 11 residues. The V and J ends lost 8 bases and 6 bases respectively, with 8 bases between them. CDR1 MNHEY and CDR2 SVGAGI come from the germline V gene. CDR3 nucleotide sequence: TGTGCCAGCGGCCGTCTCAATGAGCAGTTCTTC. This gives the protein CASGRLNEQFF.

The CDR3 DNA reads TGCGCCAGCAGCATACAGGGGACAGGGGCCTACAATGAGCAGTTCTTC. This translates into CASSIQGTGAYNEQFF. V usage is TRBV5-1 and J usage is TRBJ2-1; the match to TRBD1 covers 10 bases. V was clipped by 4 bases and J by 2 bases; unmatched bases: 6. CDR1 is SGHRS, CDR2 YFSETQ, per germline. The CDR3 sequence is 16 residues long.

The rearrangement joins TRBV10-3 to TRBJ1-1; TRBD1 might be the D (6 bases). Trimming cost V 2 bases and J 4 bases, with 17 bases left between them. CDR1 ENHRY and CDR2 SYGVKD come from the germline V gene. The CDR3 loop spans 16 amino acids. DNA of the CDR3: TGTGCCATCAGTGAGGGGGCGGGGGCTGGGTTCACTGAAGCTTTCTTT. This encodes CAISEGAGAGFTEAFF.

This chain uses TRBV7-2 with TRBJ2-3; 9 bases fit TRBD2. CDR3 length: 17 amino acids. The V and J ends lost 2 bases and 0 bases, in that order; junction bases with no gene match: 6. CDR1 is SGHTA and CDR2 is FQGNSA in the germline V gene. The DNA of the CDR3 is TGTGCCAGCAGCTTATCCCCTAGCGGGGATAGCACAGATACGCAGTATTTT. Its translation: CASSLSPSGDSTDTQYF.

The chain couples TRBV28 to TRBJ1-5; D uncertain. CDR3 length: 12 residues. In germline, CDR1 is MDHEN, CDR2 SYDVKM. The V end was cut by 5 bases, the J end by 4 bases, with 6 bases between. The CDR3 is CASSPPNQPQHF. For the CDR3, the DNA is TGTGCCAGCAGTCCTCCGAATCAGCCCCAGCATTTT.

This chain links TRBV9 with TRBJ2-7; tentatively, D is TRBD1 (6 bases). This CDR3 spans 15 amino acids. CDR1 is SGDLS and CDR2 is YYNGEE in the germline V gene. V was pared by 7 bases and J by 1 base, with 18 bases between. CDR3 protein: CASPNRVSSSYEQYF. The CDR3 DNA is TGTGCCAGCCCCAACAGGGTAAGCAGTTCCTACGAGCAGTACTTC. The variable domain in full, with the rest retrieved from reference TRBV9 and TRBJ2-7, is DSGVTQTPKHLITATGQRVTLRCSPRSGDLSVYWYQQSLDQGLQFLIQYYNGEERAKGNILERFSAQQFPDLHSELNLSSLELGDSALYFCASPNRVSSSYEQYFGPGTRLTVT.

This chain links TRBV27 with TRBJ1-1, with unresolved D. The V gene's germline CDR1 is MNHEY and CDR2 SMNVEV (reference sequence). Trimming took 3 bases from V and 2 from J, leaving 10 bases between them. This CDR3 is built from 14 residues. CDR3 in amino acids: CASSFLGINTEAFF. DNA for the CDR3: TGTGCCAGCAGTTTTTTGGGCATAAACACTGAAGCTTTCTTT.

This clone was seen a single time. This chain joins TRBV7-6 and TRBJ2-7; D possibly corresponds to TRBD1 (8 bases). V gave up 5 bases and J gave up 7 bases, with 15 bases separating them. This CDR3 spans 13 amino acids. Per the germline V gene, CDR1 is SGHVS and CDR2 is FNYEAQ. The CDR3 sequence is CASSRSQGGEQYF. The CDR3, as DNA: TGTGCCAGCAGCCGATCACAGGGGGGGGAGCAGTACTTC.

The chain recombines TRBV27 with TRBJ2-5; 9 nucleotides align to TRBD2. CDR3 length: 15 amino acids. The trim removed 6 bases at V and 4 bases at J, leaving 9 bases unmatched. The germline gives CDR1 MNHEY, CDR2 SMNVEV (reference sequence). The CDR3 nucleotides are TGTGCCAGCAGAGGGAAGGCGGGGGGGCGAGAGACCCAGTACTTC. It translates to CASRGKAGGRETQYF.

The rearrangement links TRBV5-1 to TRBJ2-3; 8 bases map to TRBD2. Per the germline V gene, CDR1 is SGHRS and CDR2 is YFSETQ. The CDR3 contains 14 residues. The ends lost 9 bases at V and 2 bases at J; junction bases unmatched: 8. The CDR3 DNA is TGCGCCACCTCCGGGGGGGAATACACAGATACGCAGTATTTT. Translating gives CATSGGEYTDTQYF.

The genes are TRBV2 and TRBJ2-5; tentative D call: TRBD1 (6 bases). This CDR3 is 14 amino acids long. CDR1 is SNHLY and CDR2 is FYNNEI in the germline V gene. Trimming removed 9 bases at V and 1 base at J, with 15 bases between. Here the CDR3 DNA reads TGTGCCAGTCAATTACAGGGAGCCCAAGAGACCCAGTACTTC. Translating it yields CASQLQGAQETQYF.